This TCR beta chain came from a study of Ad26.COV2.S vaccination and SARS-CoV-2 variants (dated by TCRdb to the early 2020s). A note on the overall study: Vaccine-arm donors came from COV1001, a multicentre, randomized, double-blind, placebo-controlled phase I-IIa trial of Ad26.COV2.S in healthy adults. Ad26.COV2.S was given intramuscularly at 5x10^10 or 1x10^11 viral particles, as a single shot or as two shots 56 days apart. The specificity and breadth of SARS-CoV-2-reactive T cell receptors after Ad26.COV2.S vaccination were assessed by TCRbeta repertoire sequencing. A total of some 30 samples were included in the TCR-sequenced set, comprising around 19 Ad26.COV2.S vaccine recipients, 5 placebo recipients and 8 SARS-CoV-2 convalescent individuals. Participants in the trial were split at random into five groups of five each, receiving low-dose or high-dose Ad26.COV2.S once or twice, or else placebo on both occasions. Throughout the experiments and outcome assessment, investigators stayed blinded to trial group allocation.

Summary of the overall study and its limitations: Vaccine and placebo recipients had similar non-spike TCR breadth, a finding consistent with the vaccine containing only spike. After vaccination, spike-specific CD8+ and CD4+ T cell responses were reported to show substantial breadth. Ad26.COV2.S recipients had higher spike-specific TCR breadth than placebo recipients (P = 0.0014). The authors noted that the TCR breadth and depth analyses may have underestimated total T cell responses. The study was not powered to compare responses between vaccine doses or regimens.

On this clone: The antigen this receptor binds is unknown. No much larger clone exists at a distance of one base, and base qualities are not known.

Sample treatment or condition, as interpreted from the label and publication: approximately 18 received Ad26.COV2.S at low or high dose, single or two shots; roughly 5 received placebo; per-sample allocation not given. For vaccine and placebo recipients, repertoires were sequenced using samples collected on day 63 after the first injection. In Cohort 1b, around 23 adults aged 18-55 years were enrolled at a single site in Boston, USA, between 29 July and 7 August 2020. Ad26.COV2.S consisted of a replication-incompetent adenovirus type 26 vector by which a prefusion-stabilized SARS-CoV-2 spike protein from the original Wuhan strain was expressed. The germline V gene encodes CDR1 PRHDT and CDR2 FYEKMQ (reference sequence). Its CDR3 holds 16 amino acids, cysteine through phenylalanine. The DNA shown is the 48-base CDR3, in frame from base 1. V and J are trimmed by 4 bases and 3 bases, and the gene matches miss 11 bases of the junction.

TCRbeta CDR3 regions were sequenced with the immunoSEQ Assay. After extraction, genomic DNA underwent amplification by bias-controlled multiplex PCR, followed by high-throughput sequencing. In the authors' own workflow: To quantify the absolute abundance of every unique TCRbeta CDR3 region, sequences were collapsed and filtered. T cell fraction was estimated by normalizing TCRbeta template counts to usable DNA, which was measured by amplifying reference genes present in all nucleated cells. Repertoire TCRs were annotated as SARS-CoV-2-specific when V gene, CDR3 amino acid sequence and J gene were exactly matched to a known reactive TCR set. MIRA supplied the reference SARS-CoV-2 TCR set, which was filtered for enrichment in COVID-19-positive ImmuneCODE repertoires so that public or cross-reactive TCRs were removed. Drawing on the MIRA antigens, annotated TCRs were analysed further at the level of specific ORF or position within ORF. Breadth was defined as the number of annotated unique rearrangements divided by the total number of unique productive rearrangements, and depth was defined as the summed frequency of the annotated unique rearrangements. TCR breadth was compared between groups using two-sided Wilcoxon rank-sum tests. TCRdb limited this immuneACCESS table to in-frame rearrangements with V and J called. A share of clones is missing; checked studies link under half to unresolved V genes, and the rest is unexplained. V, J and clone size derive from that table, while D and trimming were established from the DNA sequence. Present in this sample are 300,000 to 350,000 clones, 80% to 90% of which were seen just once. Around 11% of the sample rests with the top ten.

The V and J segments used are TRBV13 and TRBJ2-5; 7 bases in the junction line up with TRBD2. This specimen was peripheral blood, taken in a trial of Ad26.COV2.S vaccine versus placebo. The source is a person aged 18-65 years who received the Ad26.COV2.S COVID-19 vaccine or a placebo. The CDR3 reads CASSSPQAGSEETQYF. The bases read TGTGCCAGCAGCTCCCCCCAAGCGGGGTCCGAAGAGACCCAGTACTTC. This CDR3, with the reference TRBV13 and TRBJ2-5 proteins standing in past its ends, gives the full variable domain AAGVIQSPRHLIKEKRETATLKCYPIPRHDTVYWYQQGPGQDPQFLISFYEKMQSDKGSIPDRFSAQQFSDYHSELNMSSLELGDSALYFCASSSPQAGSEETQYFGPGTRLLVL.